This T cell receptor beta chain was observed in a study of T-cell reconstitution after alpha-beta-depleted transplantation in children. V gave up 0 bases and J gave up 6 bases; unmatched junction bases: 4. The CDR3 spans 16 residues. Germline V lookup: CDR1 KGHDR, CDR2 SFDVKD. Study findings and constraints: In some patients, recipient T cells and intrathymic progenitors surviving conditioning explained high day-60 diversity. Diversity and T-cell counts at one year after transplant derived mostly from new T cells. About two months after transplant, alpha-beta T cells reportedly came from several hundred expanded graft clones.

This clonotype was seen repeatedly, ten times or more. Its antigen is undetermined. Preparation of the TCRbeta library used unique molecular identifiers. TCRdb re-called the PCR reads with MiXCR, one entry per CDR3 protein. The table lists 210,000 or so distinct CDR3 sequences, roughly a tenth of them singletons, with about 28% in the top ten. The rearrangement joins TRBV24-1 to TRBJ2-3; 11 bases align to TRBD2. This specimen was PBMCs, taken before TCRalphabeta/CD19-depleted stem cell transplant. The sequence was obtained from a child younger than two with acute myeloid leukemia, due to receive a stem cell transplant. As DNA, the CDR3 is TGTGCCACCAGTGATTTGAGCACTAGCGGGAGTGATACGCAGTATTTT. Protein sequence: CATSDLSTSGSDTQYF.